This entry lists 31 T cell receptor beta chains sequenced from one sample in a study of cytomegalovirus exposure and HLA in healthy donors (dated by TCRdb to between 2016 and 2019). The library was obtained by the immunoSEQ multiplex PCR assay. A mixture of 60 forward primers for TCR Vbeta segments and 13 reverse primers for TCR Jbeta segments was used in the multiplex PCR. This is the immuneACCESS table as TCRdb keeps it, with only in-frame sequences that have V and J called. A part of the clones is gone; compared with another copy, unresolved V genes explain less than half, and the rest is unexplained. The sample table on file contains some 110,000 clones. Jointly, the top ten make up about 3.8% of the sample. Material for sequencing was PBMCs. The receptors derive from a man aged 25-40 years in good health and CMV-seronegative.

The CDR3 nucleotides read TGTGCCAGCAGTTCGGGATATCTAAGCCCCTACGAGCAGTACTTC. Amino acids: CASSSGYLSPYEQYF. The V call is TRBV6-6, the J call TRBJ2-7; a possible D gene is TRBD2 (5 bases). Germline V gives CDR1 MNHNY, CDR2 SVGAGI (reference sequence). Trimming stripped 4 bases from V and 2 bases from J, with 15 bases between. CDR3 length equals 15 residues.

The chain recombines TRBV7-2 with TRBJ2-1; D is possibly TRBD1 (5 bases). V gave up 3 bases and J gave up 4 bases, with 16 bases separating them. The length of the CDR3 is 16 residues. CDR1 is SGHTA, CDR2 FQGNSA, per germline. Here the CDR3 reads CASSFARAGLYNEQFF. The DNA for the CDR3 is TGTGCCAGCAGCTTTGCCCGGGCAGGGCTATACAATGAGCAGTTCTTC.

The chain combines TRBV18 with TRBJ2-1; possible D gene TRBD1, 6 bases. V lost 3 bases to trimming and J lost 7 bases, with 16 bases between them. The CDR3 runs to 15 residues. Looked up from germline, CDR1 is KGHSH and CDR2 is LQKENI. This chain's CDR3 is CASSPSTGTGNEQFF. The CDR3 DNA reads as TGTGCCAGCTCACCCTCCACAGGGACGGGGAATGAGCAGTTCTTC. The variable domain in full, completed from reference TRBV18 and TRBJ2-1, reads NAGVMQNPRHLVRRRGQEARLRCSPMKGHSHVYWYRQLPEEGLKFMVYLQKENIIDESGMPKERFSAEFPKEGPSILRIQQVVRGDSAAYFCASSPSTGTGNEQFFGPGTRLTVL.

The chain combines TRBV5-4 with TRBJ2-4; the D gene is possibly TRBD1 (6 bases). V lost 0 bases to trimming and J lost 0 bases, with 13 bases between them. CDR3 length equals 17 residues. Germline V lookup: CDR1 SGHNT, CDR2 YYREEE (reference sequence). DNA for the CDR3: TGTGCCAGCAGCTTGGTGGGTCAGGGGTTAGCCAAAAACATTCAGTACTTC. This sequence encodes CASSLVGQGLAKNIQYF.

The chain carries TRBV4-1 and TRBJ1-5; perhaps TRBD1 as D (6 bases). This CDR3 has 17 residues. Per the germline V gene, CDR1 is MGHRA and CDR2 is YSYEKL. Trimming cost V 3 bases and J 5 bases, with 20 bases left between them. This chain's CDR3 is CASSQYYLEQGDQPQHF. For the CDR3, the DNA is TGCGCCAGCAGCCAGTATTACCTTGAACAGGGAGATCAGCCCCAGCATTTT.

The chain recombines TRBV18 with TRBJ1-1, with a possible D match to TRBD1 (6 bases). This CDR3 spans 13 amino acids. The germline gives CDR1 KGHSH, CDR2 LQKENI. Trimming shortened V by 5 bases and J by 1 base, and 8 bases separated the two germline ends. Written as DNA, the CDR3 is TGTGCCAGCTCAGGGACACAGAACACTGAAGCTTTCTTT. Its protein product is CASSGTQNTEAFF.

Worth noting for this clone: At one of its ends the junction is not consistent with the germline gene, which may arise from a read error. At the DNA level, this CDR3 is encoded by other sequences in the same sample as well. The gene calls are TRBV9 and TRBJ1-1; TRBD1 matches 7 bases. Germline V CDR1 and CDR2: SGDLS, YYNGEE. The CDR3 extends over 15 amino acids. CDR3 sequence: CASSAGDSRNTEAFF. The DNA for the CDR3 is TGTGCCAGCAGCGCCGGGGACAGTCGGAACACTGAGGCTTTCTTT.

V gene TRBV7-2 combines with J gene TRBJ2-7; 9 nucleotides agree with TRBD1. Germline lookup yields CDR1 SGHTA and CDR2 FQGNSA. This CDR3 has 14 amino acids. V shed 5 bases, J shed 2 bases, and the junction held 4 bases outside the gene matches. In DNA form, the CDR3 reads TGTGCCAGCAGCAACCGACAGGGGGCCTACGAGCAGTACTTC. Encoded protein: CASSNRQGAYEQYF.

This chain connects TRBV19 to TRBJ2-1, with a possible D match to TRBD1 (5 bases). This CDR3 contains 17 residues. Trimming removed 2 bases at V and 5 bases at J, with 19 bases between. Germline values: CDR1 LNHDA, CDR2 SQIVND (reference sequence). The CDR3 region is CASSIWGFRPNDNEQFF. The CDR3 DNA reads TGTGCCAGTAGTATATGGGGCTTTCGGCCAAATGACAATGAGCAGTTCTTC.

This chain uses TRBV7-3 with TRBJ1-1; 7 bases agree with TRBD1. Germline V gene data show CDR1 as SGHTA and CDR2 as FQGTGA. Losses at the gene ends were 3 bases for V and 4 bases for J; bases not matched to a gene: 5. The CDR3 extends over 14 amino acids. CDR3 loop: CASSLNRGGTEAFF. The DNA of the CDR3 is TGTGCCAGCAGCTTGAACAGGGGAGGCACTGAAGCTTTCTTT.

The chain couples TRBV5-1 to TRBJ2-5; D perhaps matches TRBD1 (5 bases). The CDR3 is made up of 13 amino acids. Germline values: CDR1 SGHRS, CDR2 YFSETQ. Trimming cost V 10 bases and J 3 bases, with 16 bases left between them. The CDR3 DNA follows: TGCGCCGGTAGTCCTACAGGAAAAGAGACCCAGTACTTC. It codes for CAGSPTGKETQYF.

With regard to this clone: Other DNA sequences from this sample encode an identical CDR3 as well. The chain links TRBV27 to TRBJ1-2; tentatively, D is TRBD1 (5 bases). Per germline, CDR1 MNHEY and CDR2 SMNVEV (reference sequence). The CDR3 is made up of 13 amino acids. Trimming removed 2 bases from V and 1 base from J, with 5 bases in between. CDR3: CASSLRGNYGYTF. Written as DNA, the CDR3 is TGTGCCAGCAGTTTAAGGGGTAACTATGGCTACACCTTC.

This chain connects TRBV19 to TRBJ2-5; a weak D match, TRBD1 (7 bases). Germline V gives CDR1 LNHDA, CDR2 SQIVND (reference sequence). This CDR3 region has 14 residues. V shed 2 bases and J shed 14 bases, with 21 bases lying between them. The CDR3 DNA reads as TGTGCCAGTAGTATATGGGACTCGGACAGGCCGTTATACTTC. Encoded protein: CASSIWDSDRPLYF. The variable domain in full, with the rest retrieved from reference TRBV19 and TRBJ2-5, is DGGITQSPKYLFRKEGQNVTLSCEQNLNHDAMYWYRQDPGQGLRLIYYSQIVNDFQKGDIAEGYSVSREKKESFPLTVTSAQKNPTAFYLCASSIWDSDRPLYFGPGTRLLVL.

The rearrangement joins TRBV27 to TRBJ1-3, with 8 bases lining up with TRBD1. Germline V gene sequence: CDR1 MNHEY, CDR2 SMNVEV (reference sequence). Germline trimming cut 8 bases from V and 0 bases from J; bases unmatched to any gene: 3. The CDR3 extends over 14 amino acids. The CDR3 region is CASWTGTSGNTIYF. CDR3 nucleotide sequence: TGTGCCAGCTGGACAGGGACCTCTGGAAACACCATATATTTT.

The chain recombines TRBV2 with TRBJ1-4, with D perhaps TRBD1 (5 bases). The CDR3 is 13 residues long. In germline, CDR1 is SNHLY, CDR2 FYNNEI. V lost 11 bases and J 5 bases, leaving 15 bases between the germline ends. CDR3 DNA sequence: TGTGCCGCCTTACAGGATTTAAATGAAAAACTGTTTTTT. Translation gives CAALQDLNEKLFF.

This chain joins TRBV27 and TRBJ1-1; no definite D call. The CDR3 consists of 15 residues. V was shortened by 5 bases and J by 0 bases, with 13 bases between the two germline ends. Germline V gene sequence: CDR1 MNHEY, CDR2 SMNVEV (reference sequence). The CDR3 DNA reads TGTGCCAGCAGTCCTAGGAGTCCCATGAACACTGAAGCTTTCTTT. Protein product: CASSPRSPMNTEAFF.

J is TRBJ1-2 and V is TRBV7-2; weak D call: TRBD1 (6 bases). Germline V gene data show CDR1 as SGHTA and CDR2 as FQGNSA. V was shortened by 5 bases and J by 0 bases, with 16 bases between the two germline ends. This CDR3 is 16 amino acids long. For the CDR3, the DNA is TGTGCCAGCAGCCTTAACCGGGACACCGCTAACTATGGCTACACCTTC. Its protein is CASSLNRDTANYGYTF.

The chain couples TRBV7-9 to TRBJ2-3; D is ambiguous. The CDR3 extends over 13 amino acids. CDR1 is SEHNR, CDR2 FQNEAQ, per germline (reference sequence). The V and J ends lost 5 bases and 5 bases respectively, with 11 bases between them. The CDR3 loop is CASSPVAKDTQYF. CDR3 sequence (DNA): TGTGCCAGCAGCCCCGTAGCAAAAGATACGCAGTATTTT.

V and J are TRBV7-2 and TRBJ2-2, with TRBD1 matching 9 bases. Losses at the gene ends were 6 bases for V and 7 bases for J; bases not matched to a gene: 9. This CDR3 spans 15 amino acids. In germline, CDR1 is SGHTA, CDR2 FQGNSA. The CDR3 protein is CASRAGTGFIGELFF. The DNA of the CDR3 is TGTGCCAGCAGAGCCGGGACAGGGTTCATCGGGGAGCTGTTTTTT.

This rearrangement joins TRBV7-9 to TRBJ1-1, with a weak D call TRBD1 (5 bases). Germline V gene sequence: CDR1 SEHNR, CDR2 FQNEAQ (reference sequence). V lost 5 bases and J lost 4, with 11 bases in between. The CDR3 spans 13 residues. The CDR3 DNA is TGTGCCAGCAGCGTAACAGGTACCACTGAAGCTTTCTTT. This gives the protein CASSVTGTTEAFF.

The chain recombines TRBV6-5 with TRBJ1-2; D gene ambiguous. V lost 5 bases, J lost 2 bases, and 9 bases lay in between. Germline V gene sequence: CDR1 MNHEY, CDR2 SVGAGI. CDR3 length: 13 residues. The CDR3 DNA follows: TGTGCCAGCAGTCCCGACTCAAACTATGGCTACACCTTC. Encoded protein: CASSPDSNYGYTF.

The chain combines TRBV14 with TRBJ2-7; D perhaps matches TRBD2 (6 bases). Germline V CDR1 and CDR2: SGHDN, FVKESK. Trimming shortened V by 7 bases and J by 0 bases, and 16 bases separated the two germline ends. The CDR3 has 15 residues. The CDR3 coding sequence is TGTGCCAGCATCGCGGGGACTGCCGTCTCCTACGAGCAGTACTTC. Encoded protein: CASIAGTAVSYEQYF.

The rearrangement joins TRBV9 to TRBJ1-2; a weak D match, TRBD1 (5 bases). V was pared by 0 bases and J by 8 bases, with 17 bases between. The V gene's germline CDR1 is SGDLS and CDR2 YYNGEE. This CDR3 spans 15 amino acids. CDR3 in amino acids: CASSVEVGRAKGYTF. CDR3 nucleotide sequence: TGTGCCAGCAGCGTAGAGGTGGGCAGGGCCAAAGGCTACACCTTC.

This rearrangement joins TRBV14 to TRBJ1-2; D may be TRBD1 (6 bases). Between the trimmed V and J ends, which lost 3 bases and 0 bases, there was a span of 17 bases. This CDR3 region has 17 residues. Germline assignment: CDR1 SGHDN and CDR2 FVKESK. CDR3 amino acids: CASSHVTWGPANYGYTF. In nucleotides, the CDR3 is TGTGCCAGCAGCCATGTAACCTGGGGGCCCGCTAACTATGGCTACACCTTC.

The V call is TRBV10-3, the J call TRBJ2-7; TRBD2 aligns across 10 bases. J gave up 5 bases and V 6 bases, and 10 bases lay outside the gene matches. Germline CDR1 is ENHRY and CDR2 is SYGVKD. This CDR3 contains 15 residues. CDR3 DNA: TGTGCCATCAGGGGGACCGGGACTAGCGTCCACGAGCAGTACTTC. It is translated as CAIRGTGTSVHEQYF.

V is TRBV5-1 and J is TRBJ1-2, with D tentatively TRBD1 (5 bases). V gave up 3 bases and J gave up 4 bases, with 16 bases separating them. Germline V gives CDR1 SGHRS, CDR2 YFSETQ. This CDR3 region has 15 residues. In DNA, the CDR3 is TGCGCCAGCAGCTCCAACCCCGCAGGGCCCTATGGCTACACCTTC. Its translation: CASSSNPAGPYGYTF.

J is TRBJ2-1 and V is TRBV6-5; D might be TRBD2 (6 bases). This CDR3 comprises 15 residues. Germline V lookup: CDR1 MNHEY, CDR2 SVGAGI. Between the trimmed V and J ends, which lost 2 bases and 2 bases, there was a span of 10 bases. CDR3 nucleotide sequence: TGTGCCAGCAGTTACCGGGGGAGCCCCTACAATGAGCAGTTCTTC. Translation: CASSYRGSPYNEQFF.

The chain has TRBV5-6 and TRBJ2-1; 13 bases match TRBD2. Germline V gene sequence: CDR1 SGHDT, CDR2 YYEEEE. CDR3 length: 15 amino acids. Trimming removed 1 base from V and 7 bases from J; junction bases left unmatched: 2. The CDR3 DNA reads as TGTGCCAGCAGCTTGACTAGCGGGGGGGGAAATGAGCAGTTCTTC. Its protein product is CASSLTSGGGNEQFF.

The rearrangement links TRBV4-1 to TRBJ2-7; 8 bases are a match to TRBD1. Germline CDR1 MGHRA, CDR2 YSYEKL. This CDR3 has 15 residues. Trimming took 1 base from V and 2 from J; bases not matched to a gene: 4. Here the CDR3 reads CASSQGTGPPYEQYF. The CDR3 coding sequence is TGCGCCAGCAGCCAAGGGACAGGGCCTCCCTACGAGCAGTACTTC.

V gene TRBV7-9 combines with J gene TRBJ1-3, with unresolved D. The germline gives CDR1 SEHNR, CDR2 FQNEAQ (reference sequence). CDR3 length: 14 residues. V was clipped by 1 base and J by 1 base, with 5 bases between them. CDR3 protein: CASSLDSSGNTIYF. CDR3 bases: TGTGCCAGCAGCTTAGACAGTTCTGGAAACACCATATATTTT.

This rearrangement joins TRBV7-2 to TRBJ2-5, with 7 nucleotides matching TRBD1. CDR1 is SGHTA, CDR2 FQGNSA, per germline. V dropped 5 bases and J dropped 3; count of bases not matched to a gene: 6. The length of the CDR3 is 14 residues. CDR3: CASSTRQGEETQYF. DNA for the CDR3: TGTGCCAGCAGCACTCGACAGGGAGAAGAGACCCAGTACTTC. The whole variable domain, remainder taken from reference TRBV7-2 and TRBJ2-5, is GAGVSQSPSNKVTEKGKDVELRCDPISGHTALYWYRQSLGQGLEFLIYFQGNSAPDKSGLPSDRFSAERTGGSVSTLTIQRTQQEDSAVYLCASSTRQGEETQYFGPGTRLLVL.